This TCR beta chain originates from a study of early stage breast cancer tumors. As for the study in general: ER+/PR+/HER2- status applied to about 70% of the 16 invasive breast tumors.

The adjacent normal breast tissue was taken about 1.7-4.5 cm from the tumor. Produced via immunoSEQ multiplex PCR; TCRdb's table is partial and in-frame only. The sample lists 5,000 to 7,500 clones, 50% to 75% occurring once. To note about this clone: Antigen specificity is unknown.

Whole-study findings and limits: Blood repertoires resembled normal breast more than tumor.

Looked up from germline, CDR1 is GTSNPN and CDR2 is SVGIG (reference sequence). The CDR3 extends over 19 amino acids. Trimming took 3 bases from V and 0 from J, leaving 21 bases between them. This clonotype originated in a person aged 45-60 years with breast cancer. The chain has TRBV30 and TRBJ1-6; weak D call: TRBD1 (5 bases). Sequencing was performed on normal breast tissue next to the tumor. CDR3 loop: CAWRRISGLRSSYNSPLHF. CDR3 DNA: TGTGCCTGGAGGCGGATATCGGGACTCAGGAGCTCCTATAATTCACCCCTCCACTTT.